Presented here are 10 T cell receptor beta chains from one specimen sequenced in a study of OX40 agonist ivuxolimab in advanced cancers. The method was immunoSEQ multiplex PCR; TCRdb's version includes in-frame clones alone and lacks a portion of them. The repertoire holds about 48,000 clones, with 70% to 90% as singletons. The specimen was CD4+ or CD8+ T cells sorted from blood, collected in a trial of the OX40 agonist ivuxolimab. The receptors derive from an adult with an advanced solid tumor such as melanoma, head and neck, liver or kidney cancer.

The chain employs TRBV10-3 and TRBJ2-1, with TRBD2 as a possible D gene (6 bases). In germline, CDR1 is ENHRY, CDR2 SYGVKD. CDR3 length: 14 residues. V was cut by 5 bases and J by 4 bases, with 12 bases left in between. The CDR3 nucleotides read TGTGCCATCAGTCCCGGGGGTTCATACAATGAGCAGTTCTTC. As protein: CAISPGGSYNEQFF.

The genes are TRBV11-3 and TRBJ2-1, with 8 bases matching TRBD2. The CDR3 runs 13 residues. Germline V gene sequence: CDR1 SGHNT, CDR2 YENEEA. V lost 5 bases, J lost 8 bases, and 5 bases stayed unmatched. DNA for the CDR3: TGTGCCAGCAGCGTTAGCGGGACCTATGAGCAGTTCTTC. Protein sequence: CASSVSGTYEQFF.

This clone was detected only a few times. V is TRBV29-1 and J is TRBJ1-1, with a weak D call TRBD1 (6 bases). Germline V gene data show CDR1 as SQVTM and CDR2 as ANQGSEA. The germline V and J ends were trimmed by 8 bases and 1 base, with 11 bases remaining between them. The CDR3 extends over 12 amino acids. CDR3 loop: CSLQGRNTEAFF. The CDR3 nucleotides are TGCAGCCTGCAGGGGAGGAACACTGAAGCTTTCTTT.

The CDR3 is CASSPGLAGGHYSYNEQFF. Written as DNA, the CDR3 is TGCGCCAGCAGCCCGGGACTAGCGGGGGGGCATTACTCCTACAATGAGCAGTTCTTC. V is TRBV4-1 and J is TRBJ2-1; 16 bases fit TRBD2. The J segment lost 0 bases and the V segment lost 4 bases, leaving 6 bases of the junction unmatched. The CDR3 runs to 19 residues. Germline V gene lookup returns CDR1 MGHRA and CDR2 YSYEKL.

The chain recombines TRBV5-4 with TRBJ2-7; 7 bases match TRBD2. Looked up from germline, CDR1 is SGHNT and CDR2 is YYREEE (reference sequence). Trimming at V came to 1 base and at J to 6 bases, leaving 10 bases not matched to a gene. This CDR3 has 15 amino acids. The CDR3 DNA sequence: TGTGCCAGCAGCTTGAAGGGCGGGAGTTTTCGCGAGCAGTACTTC. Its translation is CASSLKGGSFREQYF. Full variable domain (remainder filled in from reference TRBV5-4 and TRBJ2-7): ETGVTQSPTHLIKTRGQQVTLRCSSQSGHNTVSWYQQALGQGPQFIFQYYREEENGRGNFPPRFSGLQFPNYSSELNVNALELDDSALYLCASSLKGGSFREQYFGPGTRLTVT.

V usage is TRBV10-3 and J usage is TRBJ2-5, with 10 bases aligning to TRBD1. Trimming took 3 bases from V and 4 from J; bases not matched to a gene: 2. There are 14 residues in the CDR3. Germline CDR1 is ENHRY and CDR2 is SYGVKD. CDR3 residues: CAISDGTGVETQYF. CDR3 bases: TGTGCCATCAGTGATGGGACAGGGGTAGAGACCCAGTACTTC.

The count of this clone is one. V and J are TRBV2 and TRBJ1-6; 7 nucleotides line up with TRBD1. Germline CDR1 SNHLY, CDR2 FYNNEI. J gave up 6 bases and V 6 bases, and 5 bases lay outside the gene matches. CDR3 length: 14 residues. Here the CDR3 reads CASRPTGTNSPLHF. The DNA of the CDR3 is TGTGCCAGCAGGCCGACAGGGACTAATTCACCCCTCCACTTT.

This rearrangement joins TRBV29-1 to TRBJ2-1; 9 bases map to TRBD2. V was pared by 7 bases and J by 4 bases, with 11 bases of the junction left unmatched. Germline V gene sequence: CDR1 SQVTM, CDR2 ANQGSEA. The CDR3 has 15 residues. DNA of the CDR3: TGCAGCGCTCAAGGGGTGGCGGGGGGGTACAATGAGCAGTTCTTC. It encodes CSAQGVAGGYNEQFF.

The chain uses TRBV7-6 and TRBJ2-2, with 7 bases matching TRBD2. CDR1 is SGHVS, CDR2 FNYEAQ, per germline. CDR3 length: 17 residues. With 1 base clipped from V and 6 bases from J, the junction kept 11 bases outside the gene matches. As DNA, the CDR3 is TGTGCCAGCAGCTTAGTTTCGGGGGAGGGCCTATCCGGGGAGCTGTTTTTT. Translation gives CASSLVSGEGLSGELFF.

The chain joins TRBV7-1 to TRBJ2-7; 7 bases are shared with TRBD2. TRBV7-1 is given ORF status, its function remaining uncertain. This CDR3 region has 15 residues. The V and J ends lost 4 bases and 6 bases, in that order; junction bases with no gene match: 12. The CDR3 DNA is TGTGCCAGCAGCTTACCGCGGGAGCTTCTGGGCGAGCAGTACTTC. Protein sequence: CASSLPRELLGEQYF.